This T cell receptor beta chain was sequenced during a study of blood T cell repertoires in COVID-19. Study context: COVID-19 samples from acute and convalescent phases originated in the United States, Italy and Spain. T cells, B-cell-depleted T cells, or PBMCs supplied cDNA or gDNA.

In germline, CDR1 is SGHTA, CDR2 FQGNSA. Trimming removed 1 base from V and 1 base from J; junction bases left unmatched: 4. The CDR3 is made up of 15 amino acids. Source study methods: Nucleated cell number was recorded as an estimate derived from reference gene primer amplification. Generated by immunoSEQ multiplex PCR, the TCRdb table keeps only in-frame clones and is missing some. The V and J calls and clone size come from that table; D and trimming were worked out from the DNA. The data hold more than 150,000 clones, with around 83% observed a single time. Specimen: peripheral blood. This chain joins TRBV7-2 and TRBJ2-7; 7 nucleotides agree with TRBD2. The sequence came from a woman aged 45-59 years with acute or convalescent COVID-19. The CDR3 bases are TGTGCCAGCAGCTTAGTCGCGGGAGTGTCCTACGAGCAGTACTTC. Encoded protein: CASSLVAGVSYEQYF.